The 17 T cell receptor beta chains below all came from one sample that was sequenced in a study of OX40 agonist ivuxolimab in advanced cancers. Produced via immunoSEQ multiplex PCR; TCRdb's table is partial and in-frame only. The sample lists some 80,000 clones, 65% to 90% occurring once. Source: CD4+ or CD8+ T cells sorted from blood, taken in a trial of the OX40 agonist ivuxolimab. The receptors stem from an adult with an advanced solid tumor such as melanoma, head and neck, liver or kidney cancer.

In its sample, this clone was seen once. This chain connects TRBV28 to TRBJ1-1, with TRBD1 identical over 8 bases. The CDR3 spans 13 residues. The junction had 6 bases not matched to a gene; V was cut back by 8 bases and J by 4 bases. Looked up from germline, CDR1 is MDHEN and CDR2 is SYDVKM. This CDR3 reads CASDPTGGTEAFF. Here the CDR3 DNA reads TGTGCCAGCGATCCAACAGGGGGCACTGAAGCTTTCTTT. Complete variable domain (other parts from reference TRBV28 and TRBJ1-1): DVKVTQSSRYLVKRTGEKVFLECVQDMDHENMFWYRQDPGLGLRLIYFSYDVKMKEKGDIPEGYSVSREKKERFSLILESASTNQTSMYLCASDPTGGTEAFFGQGTRLTVV.

The J gene is TRBJ2-3, the V gene TRBV4-3; D gene uncertain. Germline V gives CDR1 LGHNA, CDR2 YSLEER. The length of the CDR3 is 13 residues. V lost 0 bases to trimming and J lost 5 bases, with 6 bases between them. CDR3 sequence reads: CASSQDALDTQYF. The DNA of the CDR3 is TGCGCCAGCAGCCAAGACGCCTTAGATACGCAGTATTTT.

The rearrangement joins TRBV10-1 to TRBJ2-3, with 7 nucleotides matching TRBD1. This CDR3 has 15 amino acids. The germline V gene has CDR1 WNHNN and CDR2 SYGVQD (reference sequence). J lost 2 bases, V lost 5 bases, and 7 bases had no gene match. For the CDR3, the DNA is TGCGCCAGCAGTAAACCGGGACAGAACACAGATACGCAGTATTTT. Amino acids: CASSKPGQNTDTQYF.

This CDR3 reads CASSLGQQETQYF. DNA for the CDR3: TGTGCCAGCAGCTTAGGACAGCAAGAGACCCAGTACTTC. This chain uses TRBV7-2 with TRBJ2-5; TRBD1 might be the D (5 bases). This CDR3 region has 13 residues. Trimming removed 1 base from V and 2 bases from J, with 5 bases in between. In germline, CDR1 is SGHTA, CDR2 FQGNSA.

The genes are TRBV6-6 and TRBJ2-7; 8 bases agree with TRBD1. This CDR3 is 12 amino acids long. V lost 6 bases, J lost 7 bases, and 5 bases stayed unmatched. Germline V lookup: CDR1 MNHNY, CDR2 SVGAGI (reference sequence). The CDR3 protein is CASRGGQGEQYF. CDR3 coding DNA: TGTGCCAGCAGGGGAGGACAGGGAGAGCAGTACTTC.

CDR3 nucleotides: TGTGCCAGCAGCTTAAACGGAAACTATGGCTACACCTTC. Its translation is CASSLNGNYGYTF. This chain links TRBV7-9 with TRBJ1-2; D is unresolved. Germline V gives CDR1 SEHNR, CDR2 FQNEAQ (reference sequence). V gave up 2 bases and J gave up 2 bases, with 6 bases separating them. This CDR3 spans 13 amino acids. The full variable domain, in which reference TRBV7-9 and TRBJ1-2 provide the parts outside the CDR3, is DTGVSQNPRHKITKRGQNVTFRCDPISEHNRLYWYRQTLGQGPEFLTYFQNEAQLEKSRLLSDRFSAERPKGSFSTLEIQRTEQGDSAMYLCASSLNGNYGYTFGSGTRLTVV.

A remark on this clone: Germline is not matched at one junction end, which may reflect a read error. The chain links TRBV5-4 to TRBJ1-1, with D perhaps TRBD1 (6 bases). The CDR3 runs 16 residues. Germline assignment: CDR1 SGHNT and CDR2 YYREEE (reference sequence). The CDR3 sequence: CASSLGPDLGGAEVFF. The CDR3 bases are TGTGCCAGCAGCTTGGGGCCGGACCTGGGGGGGGCTGAAGTTTTCTTT.

The chain has TRBV19 and TRBJ1-5; 7 nucleotides align to TRBD1. The germline V gene encodes CDR1 LNHDA and CDR2 SQIVND (reference sequence). The CDR3 runs 18 residues. Trimming cost V 1 base and J 2 bases; bases outside gene matches: 11. The DNA for the CDR3 is TGTGCCAGTAGTATAGGGGGTTGGGACAGTCCCCGCAATCAGCCCCAGCATTTT. This translates into CASSIGGWDSPRNQPQHF.

The chain is built from TRBV6-4 and TRBJ1-1; perhaps TRBD1 as D (6 bases). CDR3 length: 16 amino acids. The germline CDR1 and CDR2 sequences are MRHNA and SNTAGT. The V end was cut by 7 bases, the J end by 5 bases, with 23 bases between. The DNA of the CDR3 is TGTGCCAGCATCATCCGGGACAACCTTGGTTGGACTGAAGCTTTCTTT. It translates to CASIIRDNLGWTEAFF.

The rearrangement joins TRBV28 to TRBJ1-5; no clear D gene. V lost 5 bases and J 9 bases, leaving 14 bases between the germline ends. The CDR3 consists of 13 residues. The germline CDR1 and CDR2 sequences are MDHEN and SYDVKM. The CDR3 protein is CASSPRSVRPQHF. The CDR3 coding sequence is TGTGCCAGCAGTCCCCGGTCCGTTCGGCCCCAGCATTTT. The entire variable domain, with the rest obtained from reference TRBV28 and TRBJ1-5, is as follows: DVKVTQSSRYLVKRTGEKVFLECVQDMDHENMFWYRQDPGLGLRLIYFSYDVKMKEKGDIPEGYSVSREKKERFSLILESASTNQTSMYLCASSPRSVRPQHFGDGTRLSIL.

The chain uses TRBV6-5 and TRBJ1-2, with a tentative D call TRBD1 (6 bases). Germline V lookup: CDR1 MNHEY, CDR2 SVGAGI. This CDR3 region has 15 residues. V dropped 6 bases and J dropped 7 bases, with 21 bases sitting between them. Here the CDR3 DNA reads TGTGCCAGCAGCTCCCCCTGGGCAGGGGCCGCTGGCTACACCTTC. Translation gives CASSSPWAGAAGYTF.

V is TRBV6-5 and J is TRBJ1-6, with 7 bases identical to TRBD1. The V and J ends lost 0 bases and 6 bases, in that order; junction bases with no gene match: 5. Germline CDR1 MNHEY, CDR2 SVGAGI. This CDR3 is built from 16 residues. CDR3 nucleotides: TGTGCCAGCAGTTACTCCAAGGGGGCGGGTAATTCACCCCTCCACTTT. This sequence encodes CASSYSKGAGNSPLHF.

V is TRBV28 and J is TRBJ2-6; 9 nucleotides match TRBD2. V lost 2 bases and J lost 0; bases outside the gene matches: 5. This CDR3 has 18 amino acids. CDR1 and CDR2 (germline): MDHEN, SYDVKM. The CDR3 sequence is CASSLVAGAFSGANVLTF. CDR3 sequence (DNA): TGTGCCAGCAGTTTAGTAGCGGGGGCCTTCTCTGGGGCCAACGTCCTGACTTTC.

The chain combines TRBV4-3 with TRBJ1-4, with D perhaps TRBD1 (6 bases). V was trimmed by 1 base and J by 8 bases, leaving 20 bases between them. The CDR3 contains 17 residues. From germline, CDR1 is LGHNA and CDR2 YSLEER. CDR3 DNA sequence: TGCGCCAGCAGCCAAGGTCTGAAGAGGGGGGCCGACGAAAAACTGTTTTTT. Amino acids: CASSQGLKRGADEKLFF.

This clone was detected a few times. The chain carries TRBV2 and TRBJ1-5; TRBD1 matches 9 bases. CDR1 and CDR2 from the germline V gene are SNHLY and FYNNEI. V lost 6 bases and J lost 6; bases outside the gene matches: 15. The CDR3 consists of 17 residues. In DNA, the CDR3 is TGTGCCAGCAGATTTCAGGGGACAGGGAGTATCAGTCAGCCCCAGCATTTT. It translates to CASRFQGTGSISQPQHF.

The V and J genes are TRBV2 and TRBJ1-6; perhaps TRBD1 as D (5 bases). This CDR3 region has 13 residues. Trimming cost V 7 bases and J 7 bases, with 11 bases left between them. CDR1 SNHLY and CDR2 FYNNEI come from the germline V gene. The CDR3 region is CASIGDGNSPLHF. DNA for the CDR3: TGTGCCAGCATCGGGGACGGGAATTCACCCCTCCACTTT. Combining the CDR3 with reference TRBV2 and TRBJ1-6 gives the whole variable domain EPEVTQTPSHQVTQMGQEVILRCVPISNHLYFYWYRQILGQKVEFLVSFYNNEISEKSEIFDDQFSVERPDGSNFTLKIRSTKLEDSAMYFCASIGDGNSPLHFGNGTRLTVT.

This sequence joins TRBV5-1 and TRBJ2-5, with D unresolved. Germline V gives CDR1 SGHRS, CDR2 YFSETQ. This CDR3 has 12 residues. V was clipped by 0 bases and J by 7 bases, with 7 bases between them. In nucleotides, the CDR3 is TGCGCCAGCAGCTTGGAGGTCGGGACCCAGTACTTC. It codes for CASSLEVGTQYF.